The 6 T cell receptor beta chains reported below all come from one sample, sequenced in a study of cytomegalovirus exposure and HLA in healthy donors. PCR used 60 Vbeta primers and 13 Jbeta primers. The table came from immunoSEQ multiplex PCR; TCRdb's copy has only in-frame clones and leaves some out. The sample contains 200,000 to 250,000 clones, 75% to 90% of which appear only once. The specimen sequenced was PBMCs. The source is a woman under 30 in good health and CMV-seronegative.

This clone came up once. The V and J genes are TRBV7-9 and TRBJ2-1; 7 bases agree with TRBD1. V lost 11 bases and J lost 5; bases outside the gene matches: 3. The CDR3 sequence is 11 residues long. CDR1 is SEHNR and CDR2 is FQNEAQ in the germline V gene (reference sequence). CDR3 nucleotide sequence: TGTGCCGGCGGACAGGACAATGAGCAGTTCTTC. This translates into CAGGQDNEQFF.

The rearrangement uses TRBV5-5 and TRBJ1-1; D unresolved. V gave up 7 bases and J gave up 1 base, with 14 bases separating them. CDR1 is SGHKS and CDR2 is YYEKEE in the germline V gene (reference sequence). The CDR3 is 14 residues long. Here the CDR3 DNA reads TGTGCCAGCCGGGGTTCACGGCAGAACACTGAAGCTTTCTTT. Encoded protein: CASRGSRQNTEAFF.

The chain couples TRBV5-1 to TRBJ2-7; 7 bases are shared with TRBD1. V was clipped by 0 bases and J by 2 bases; unmatched bases: 5. The germline V gene encodes CDR1 SGHRS and CDR2 YFSETQ. The CDR3 sequence is 15 residues long. The CDR3 region is CASSLGGTATYEQYF. CDR3 bases: TGCGCCAGCAGCTTGGGTGGGACAGCAACCTACGAGCAGTACTTC.

V gene TRBV7-8 combines with J gene TRBJ1-2; 7 bases agree with TRBD1. The CDR3 has 15 residues. The germline CDR1 and CDR2 sequences are SGHVS and FQNEAQ. Unmatched junction bases numbered 8, after V lost 5 bases and J lost 2 bases. Here the CDR3 DNA reads TGTGCCAGCAGCGCAAGGGACAGCGTCAACTATGGCTACACCTTC. Residues: CASSARDSVNYGYTF.

This rearrangement joins TRBV9 to TRBJ2-1; 8 bases are a match to TRBD1. The CDR3 consists of 14 residues. Germline V gives CDR1 SGDLS, CDR2 YYNGEE. After removal of 2 bases from V and 2 bases from J, the junction contained 0 bases not matched to a gene. CDR3 region: CASSVDRAYNEQFF. DNA for the CDR3: TGTGCCAGCAGCGTGGACAGGGCCTACAATGAGCAGTTCTTC.

The J gene is TRBJ2-3, the V gene TRBV9, with 12 positions matching TRBD1. The CDR3 sequence is 17 residues long. V shed 0 bases, J shed 3 bases, and the junction held 5 bases outside the gene matches. Germline V gene data show CDR1 as SGDLS and CDR2 as YYNGEE. The CDR3 nucleotides read TGTGCCAGCAGCGTAGTTGGGACAGGGGGCATAACAGATACGCAGTATTTT. Its protein is CASSVVGTGGITDTQYF.